The 22 T cell receptor beta chains presented below share a single source sample, sequenced in a study of blood T cells in healthy people across ages (dated by TCRdb to between 2014 and 2017). Receptor libraries were prepared by 5' RACE. Sequencing was performed on an Illumina HiSeq 2500. A second PCR of about 7 to 12 cycles was performed with a sample-barcoded 5' primer and a J-beta primer mix. TCRdb applied fastp at Q25 and MiXCR to the public reads, then kept only in-frame beta chains. Each record represents a unique CDR3 protein, reported with the most common genes and DNA among its rows. This sample holds hundreds of thousands of distinct CDR3 sequences; 40% to 65% were observed only once. The ten biggest clones cover around an eighth of the sample. The specimen sequenced was blood. The source is a woman of 80 years or more in good health.

The chain has TRBV25-1 and TRBJ1-1; D is unresolved. This CDR3 has 11 residues. Germline V CDR1 and CDR2: MGHDK, SYGVNS. V lost 7 bases to trimming and J lost 3 bases, with 6 bases between them. The CDR3 bases are TGTGCCAGCAACAGCTACACTGAAGCTTTCTTT. Translating gives CASNSYTEAFF.

The chain couples TRBV7-2 to TRBJ2-5, with D tentatively TRBD1 or TRBD2 (5 bases each). CDR1 and CDR2 (germline): SGHTA, FQGNSA. V lost 1 base to trimming and J lost 10 bases, with 16 bases between them. This CDR3 contains 14 residues. The CDR3 DNA reads TGTGCCAGCAGCTTAGACCGGGACCTGGGGATCCAGTACTTC. The encoded protein is CASSLDRDLGIQYF.

Of note for this clonotype: With a much larger clone just one base away, this may be a read error. This chain connects TRBV5-1 to TRBJ2-3; D remains ambiguous. CDR3 size: 12 residues. CDR1 SGHRS and CDR2 YFSETQ come from the germline V gene. The CDR3 region is CAGSLFEDTQYF. Here the CDR3 DNA reads TGCGCCGGCAGCTTGTTCGAGGATACGCAGTATTTT.

This clonotype was detected ten times or more. The CDR3 here is CASRRGQDYGYTF. The CDR3 coding sequence is TGTGCCAGCAGGAGGGGACAGGACTATGGCTACACCTTC. The chain combines TRBV6-1 with TRBJ1-2; 8 nucleotides match TRBD1. Germline loops: CDR1 MNHNS, CDR2 SASEGT. This CDR3 is 13 amino acids long. Losses at the gene ends were 6 bases for V and 3 bases for J; bases not matched to a gene: 3.

The chain couples TRBV7-4 to TRBJ2-5; D remains unclear. V was shortened by 4 bases and J by 5 bases, with 20 bases between the two germline ends. The CDR3 has 16 residues. Germline values: CDR1 SGHVT, CDR2 SQSDAQ. CDR3 loop: CASSSNPGLSVETQYF. CDR3 nucleotide sequence: TGTGCCAGCAGCTCTAATCCGGGCCTGTCGGTGGAGACCCAGTACTTC.

To note about this clonotype: A read error may explain this, as a much larger clone is one base away. V is TRBV2 and J is TRBJ2-1, with TRBD2 matching 9 bases. The tail of the sequence fits TRBJ2-7 better, so the J call may be wrong. The germline gives CDR1 SNHLY, CDR2 FYNNEI. The CDR3 loop spans 13 amino acids. The chain's CDR3 is CASNIAGEDEQYF. The DNA of the CDR3 is TGTGCCAGCAACATAGCGGGAGAGGACGAGCAGTACTTC.

In the case of this clonotype: A much larger clone differs by one base, so this may be a read error. The genes are TRBV6-5 and TRBJ2-1; the match to TRBD2 covers 7 bases. This CDR3 is built from 15 residues. Germline trimming cut 6 bases from V and 4 bases from J; bases unmatched to any gene: 9. Germline CDR1 MNHEY, CDR2 SVGAGI. CDR3 bases: TGTGCCAGCAGAATGGGACGAGCGGGGTACAATGAGCAGTTCTTC. This codes for CASRMGRAGYNEQFF.

The V call is TRBV29-1, the J call TRBJ2-3, with a tentative D call TRBD2 (6 bases). CDR3 length: 13 amino acids. Trimming removed 8 bases from V and 2 bases from J, with 14 bases in between. Germline lookup yields CDR1 SQVTM and CDR2 ANQGSEA. CDR3 residues: CSFRGLTTDTQYF. CDR3 in DNA: TGCAGCTTTAGGGGACTCACCACAGATACGCAGTATTTT.

The sample holds many counts of this clonotype. The V gene is TRBV4-2, the J gene TRBJ2-3; 14 bases line up with TRBD2. CDR3 length: 17 amino acids. In germline, CDR1 is LGHNA, CDR2 YNFKEQ. The J segment lost 2 bases and the V segment lost 1 base, leaving 2 bases of the junction unmatched. The CDR3 nucleotides read TGTGCCAGCAGCCAAGGGACTAGCGGGGGGTACACAGATACGCAGTATTTT. Residues: CASSQGTSGGYTDTQYF.

The chain employs TRBV3-1 and TRBJ1-5; D gene ambiguous. Between the trimmed V and J ends, which lost 0 bases and 4 bases, there was a span of 13 bases. CDR3 length: 16 amino acids. Germline V gene lookup returns CDR1 LGHDT and CDR2 YNNKEL (reference sequence). The CDR3 here is CASSQDGPGMNQPQHF. DNA for the CDR3: TGTGCCAGCAGCCAAGATGGGCCGGGGATGAATCAGCCCCAGCATTTT.

This clonotype was counted between two and nine times. The V and J genes are TRBV12-5 and TRBJ2-7, with TRBD2 matching over 12 bases. The CDR3 runs to 16 residues. V shed 3 bases, J shed 7 bases, and the junction held 10 bases outside the gene matches. Germline V lookup: CDR1 LGHNT, CDR2 FRNRAP. Written as DNA, the CDR3 is TGTGCTAGTGGTTTTCCCGGACTAGCGGGATGTAATGAGCAGTACTTC. It encodes CASGFPGLAGCNEQYF.

The J gene is TRBJ1-6, the V gene TRBV27; D not certain. Germline CDR1 and CDR2: MNHEY and SMNVEV (reference sequence). This CDR3 comprises 15 residues. Trimming removed 2 bases at V and 2 bases at J, with 7 bases between. CDR3 sequence (DNA): TGTGCCAGCAGTTTAGGGGAGACCTATAATTCACCCCTCCACTTT. It encodes CASSLGETYNSPLHF.

About this clonotype itself: A much larger clone sits a single nucleotide away, making a read error possible. The V gene is TRBV27, the J gene TRBJ2-1, with TRBD2 as a possible D gene (5 bases). CDR1 and CDR2 from the germline V gene are MNHEY and SMNVEV (reference sequence). The CDR3 is made up of 18 amino acids. The DNA for the CDR3 is TGTGCCGGCAGTTTTTCCGGTAGAGCGGAAACCTTCCTCAATGAGCAGTTCTTC. This gives the protein CAGSFSGRAETFLNEQFF.

V and J are TRBV7-2 and TRBJ1-2, with D uncertain. The V end lost 1 base, the J end lost 8 bases, and 8 bases lay between the germline ends. The germline CDR1 and CDR2 sequences are SGHTA and FQGNSA. The CDR3 spans 12 residues. DNA of the CDR3: TGTGCCAGCAGCTTAGAGCGTCGGGGCTACACCTTC. Its translation is CASSLERRGYTF.

The rearrangement joins TRBV29-1 to TRBJ2-4; tentatively, D is TRBD1 (6 bases). The J call may be in error: the DNA end matches TRBJ2-7 better. Germline V lookup: CDR1 SQVTM, CDR2 ANQGSEA. CDR3 length: 15 amino acids. The chain's CDR3 is CSVEGLGGQVYEQYF. For the CDR3, the DNA is TGCAGCGTTGAAGGTCTTGGGGGCCAAGTCTACGAGCAGTACTTC.

The chain couples TRBV20-1 to TRBJ2-6; D is possibly TRBD1 (5 bases). This CDR3 contains 16 residues. The germline gives CDR1 DFQATT, CDR2 SNEGSKA (reference sequence). With 0 bases removed from V and 0 bases from J, the gap between germline ends came to 9 bases. The CDR3 DNA reads TGCAGTGCTAGAGAACGAACAGGCTCTGGGGCCAACGTCCTGACTTTC. Encoded protein: CSARERTGSGANVLTF.

The V call is TRBV28, the J call TRBJ2-1; no definite D call. The CDR3 loop spans 15 amino acids. CDR1 is MDHEN, CDR2 SYDVKM, per germline. The ends were cut back, 6 bases at V and 3 bases at J, with 15 bases in the middle. The CDR3, as DNA: TGTGCCAGCAGCCGAGGAGAACTCTTCTACAATGAGCAGTTCTTC. Translation: CASSRGELFYNEQFF. Based on the CDR3 plus reference TRBV28 and TRBJ2-1, the full variable domain is DVKVTQSSRYLVKRTGEKVFLECVQDMDHENMFWYRQDPGLGLRLIYFSYDVKMKEKGDIPEGYSVSREKKERFSLILESASTNQTSMYLCASSRGELFYNEQFFGPGTRLTVL.

The sample holds a few counts of this clonotype. The V and J genes are TRBV20-1 and TRBJ2-2; maybe TRBD2 (6 bases). The V and J ends lost 6 bases and 6 bases respectively, with 23 bases between them. Germline V gene lookup returns CDR1 DFQATT and CDR2 SNEGSKA (reference sequence). This CDR3 comprises 16 residues. CDR3 sequence (DNA): TGCAGTGCCCCCGAGGAGGGGAGTATTTCCGCCGGGGAGCTGTTTTTT. Translating it yields CSAPEEGSISAGELFF.

The J gene is TRBJ2-5, the V gene TRBV4-1; possibly TRBD1 for D (5 bases). Germline CDR1 is MGHRA and CDR2 is YSYEKL. V was cut by 1 base and J by 0 bases, with 9 bases left in between. The CDR3 runs 15 residues. The CDR3 loop reads CASSQADSYQETQYF. The CDR3 nucleotides are TGCGCCAGCAGCCAAGCCGACAGTTACCAAGAGACCCAGTACTTC.

The chain is built from TRBV11-3 and TRBJ2-1; possibly TRBD2 for D (6 bases). V was cut by 5 bases and J by 5 bases, with 13 bases left in between. Germline CDR1 reads SGHNT; CDR2 reads YENEEA. The CDR3 has 14 amino acids. For the CDR3, the DNA is TGTGCCAGCAGCCCCGGGACTCTAGACAATGAGCAGTTCTTC. Protein: CASSPGTLDNEQFF.

The J gene is TRBJ2-7, the V gene TRBV12-3 or TRBV12-4; unclear D gene. The CDR3 is 14 residues long. Trimming left V 8 bases short and J 2 bases short, with 16 bases between. CDR3 DNA: TGTGCCAGCCAACACCGGGCAGCAACCTACGAGCAGTACTTC. Encoded protein: CASQHRAATYEQYF.

The chain is built from TRBV12-3 or TRBV12-4 and TRBJ2-7; 9 nucleotides agree with TRBD2. The CDR3 is made up of 20 amino acids. The V segment lost 6 bases and the J segment 7 bases; nucleotides outside the gene matches: 28. As DNA, the CDR3 is TGTGCCAGCAGCTTCCCGTCTAAACGGAGCGGGGGGTCAGGGCACAATGAGCAGTACTTC. It is translated as CASSFPSKRSGGSGHNEQYF.